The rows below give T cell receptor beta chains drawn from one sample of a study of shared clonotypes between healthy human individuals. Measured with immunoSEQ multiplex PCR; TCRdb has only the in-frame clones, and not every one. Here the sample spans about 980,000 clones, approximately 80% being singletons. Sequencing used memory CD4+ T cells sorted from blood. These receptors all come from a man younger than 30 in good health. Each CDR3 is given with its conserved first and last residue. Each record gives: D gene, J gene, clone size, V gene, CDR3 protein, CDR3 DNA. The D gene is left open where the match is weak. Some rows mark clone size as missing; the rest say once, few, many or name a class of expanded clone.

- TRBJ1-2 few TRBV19 CASSPVPRWQTNYGYTF TGTGCCAGTAGTCCAGTTCCCCGGTGGCAGACGAACTATGGCTACACCTTC
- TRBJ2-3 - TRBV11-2 CASSLRGNLGTDTQYF TGTGCCAGCAGCTTACGGGGGAATTTGGGCACAGATACGCAGTATTTT
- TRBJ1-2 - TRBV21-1 CASSKGLRQQGDYGYTF TGTGCCAGCAGCAAAGGTCTTCGCCAACAGGGGGACTATGGCTACACCTTC
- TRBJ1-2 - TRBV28 CASRLRTVINYGYTF TGTGCCAGCAGGTTGAGGACCGTTATTAACTATGGCTACACCTTC
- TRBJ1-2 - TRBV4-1 CASSQPTGLDYGYTF TGCGCCAGCAGCCAACCGACAGGTCTTGACTATGGCTACACCTTC
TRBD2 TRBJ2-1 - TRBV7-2 CASRERGNYNEQFF TGTGCCAGCAGGGAGCGGGGGAATTACAATGAGCAGTTCTTC
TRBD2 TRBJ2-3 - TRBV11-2 CASSSLSGGGTDTQYF TGTGCCAGCAGCTCCCTTAGCGGGGGGGGAACAGATACGCAGTATTTT
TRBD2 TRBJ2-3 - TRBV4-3 CASSQTFGTSGRGDTQYF TGCGCCAGCAGCCAAACTTTCGGGACTAGCGGGAGGGGAGATACGCAGTATTTT
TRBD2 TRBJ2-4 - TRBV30 CARRIKRGRAKNIQYF TGTGCTCGGAGGATCAAGCGGGGGAGAGCCAAAAACATTCAGTACTTC
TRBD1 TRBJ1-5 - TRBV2 CASSGDSPNQPQHF TGTGCCAGCAGTGGGGACAGTCCCAATCAGCCCCAGCATTTT
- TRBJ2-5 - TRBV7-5 CARKYPDAIHQETQYF TGTGCCAGAAAGTACCCCGACGCTATCCACCAAGAGACCCAGTACTTC
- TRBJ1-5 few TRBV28 CASHRPVGNSNQPQHF TGTGCCAGCCACCGCCCCGTCGGTAATAGCAATCAGCCCCAGCATTTT
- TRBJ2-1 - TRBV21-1 CASSPGGFLHSDEQFF TGTGCCAGCAGCCCCGGCGGGTTCCTTCACAGCGATGAGCAGTTCTTC
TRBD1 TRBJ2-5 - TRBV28 CASRTKTYRGPTRQQETQYF TGTGCCAGCAGGACGAAGACTTACAGGGGGCCCACTCGCCAACAAGAGACCCAGTACTTC
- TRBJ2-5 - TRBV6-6 CASSYPQGPKYF TGTGCCAGCAGTTATCCACAGGGACCAAAGTACTTC
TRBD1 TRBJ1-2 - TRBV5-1 CASSPGDRVNYGYTF TGCGCCAGCAGCCCAGGGGACAGGGTAAACTATGGCTACACCTTC
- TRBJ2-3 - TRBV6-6 CASSYGSSTDTQYF TGTGCCAGCAGTTACGGGTCCAGCACAGATACGCAGTATTTT
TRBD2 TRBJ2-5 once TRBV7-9 CASSPGLASETQYF TGTGCCAGCAGCCCGGGACTAGCGAGTGAGACCCAGTACTTC
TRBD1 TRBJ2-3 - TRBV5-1 CASQITGTGADTQYF TGCGCCAGCCAAATAACCGGGACAGGGGCAGATACGCAGTATTTT
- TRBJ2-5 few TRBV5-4 CASSLRGLGETQYF TGTGCCAGCAGCTTGAGAGGGCTGGGGGAGACCCAGTACTTC
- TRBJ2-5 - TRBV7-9 CASSLRLKQEETQYF TGTGCCAGCAGCCTCCGACTTAAACAAGAAGAGACCCAGTACTTC
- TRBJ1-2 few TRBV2 CASSGDYHGYTF TGTGCCAGCAGCGGGGACTATCATGGCTACACCTTC
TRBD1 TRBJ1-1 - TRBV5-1 CASSLNGQGITEAFF TGCGCCAGCAGCTTAAATGGACAGGGAATCACTGAAGCTTTCTTT
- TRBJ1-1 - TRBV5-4 CASSGTPNTEAFF TGTGCCAGCAGCGGGACACCGAACACTGAAGCTTTCTTT
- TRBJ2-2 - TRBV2 CASSELSGSGTGELFF TGTGCCAGCAGTGAATTGTCGGGGTCCGGCACCGGGGAGCTGTTTTTT
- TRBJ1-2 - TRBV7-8 CASSLESGNYGYTF TGTGCCAGCAGCTTAGAGTCAGGAAACTATGGCTACACCTTC